This TCR beta chain stems from a study of blood T cell repertoires in COVID-19. The data were produced by immunoSEQ multiplex PCR, yet TCRdb's version contains in-frame clones alone and is incomplete. This table has 85,000 to 90,000 clones, roughly nine tenths appearing once. The ends lost 4 bases at V and 5 bases at J; junction bases unmatched: 13. The CDR3 extends over 16 amino acids. Germline V gene data show CDR1 as MNHEY and CDR2 as SVGEGT. The receptor's source is a woman at least 80 years old with active COVID-19. The sample was peripheral blood. This chain links TRBV6-2 or TRBV6-3 with TRBJ2-7, with TRBD2 matching 8 bases. The CDR3 sequence is CASSSSPGLVRHEQYF. The CDR3 nucleotides read TGTGCCAGCAGTTCATCACCGGGACTAGTTCGGCACGAGCAGTACTTC.